This T cell receptor (beta chain) was captured by sequencing in a study of cytomegalovirus exposure and HLA in healthy donors. Study-level results: Reportedly, diagnosis of cytomegalovirus status by the classifier showed high specificity and sensitivity.

PCR primers comprised 60 Vbeta and 13 Jbeta primers. Clones were sequenced by immunoSEQ multiplex PCR, and TCRdb holds only the in-frame ones, with some missing. The sample holds 140,000 or so clones, roughly 86% seen once. With regard to this clone: Its antigen is not known.

The CDR3 loop spans 14 amino acids. Deletions cut 8 bases from V and 8 bases from J, with 22 bases between. From germline, CDR1 is SGHVS and CDR2 FQNEAQ. This chain uses TRBV7-8 with TRBJ2-7; TRBD2 is a possible D gene (5 bases). The sequenced sample was PBMCs. The origin of this receptor is a woman aged 40 to 50 in good health and CMV-seronegative. CDR3 nucleotides: TGTGCCAGCGGACTTCAGGTCTTCGCCCGCCAGCAGTACTTC. This encodes CASGLQVFARQQYF.